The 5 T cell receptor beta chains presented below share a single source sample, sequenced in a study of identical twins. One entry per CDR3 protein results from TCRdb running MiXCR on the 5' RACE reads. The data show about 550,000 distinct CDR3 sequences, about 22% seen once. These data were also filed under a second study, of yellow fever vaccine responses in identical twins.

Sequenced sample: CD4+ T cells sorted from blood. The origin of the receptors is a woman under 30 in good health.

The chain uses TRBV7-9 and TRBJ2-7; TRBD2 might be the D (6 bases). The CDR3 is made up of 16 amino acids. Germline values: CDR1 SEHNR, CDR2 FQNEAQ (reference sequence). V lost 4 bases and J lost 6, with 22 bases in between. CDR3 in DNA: TGTGCCAGCAGCTCCCCGCGGAATTCTAGGGACTTCGAGCAGTACGTC. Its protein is CASSSPRNSRDFEQYV.

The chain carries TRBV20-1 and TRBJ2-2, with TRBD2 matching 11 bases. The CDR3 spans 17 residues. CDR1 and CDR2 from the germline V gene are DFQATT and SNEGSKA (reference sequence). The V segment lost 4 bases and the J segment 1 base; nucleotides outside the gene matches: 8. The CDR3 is CSANLPSGGLNTGELFF. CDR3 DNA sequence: TGCAGTGCTAATCTTCCTAGCGGGGGGCTGAACACCGGGGAGCTGTTTTTT.

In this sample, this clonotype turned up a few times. This CDR3 is CSGTLAGGFNEQFF. The CDR3 DNA reads as TGCAGCGGCACACTAGCGGGGGGTTTCAATGAGCAGTTCTTC. The chain carries TRBV29-1 and TRBJ2-1, with TRBD2 matching 12 bases. CDR1 and CDR2 from the germline V gene are SQVTM and ANQGSEA. V shed 7 bases, J shed 6 bases, and the junction held 7 bases outside the gene matches. This CDR3 spans 14 amino acids.

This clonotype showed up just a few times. The CDR3 sequence is CASSQGWKNTEAFF. The CDR3 DNA sequence: TGTGCCAGCAGCCAAGGGTGGAAGAACACTGAAGCTTTCTTT. The chain couples TRBV12-3 or TRBV12-4 to TRBJ1-1; D gene unclear. This CDR3 spans 14 amino acids. Trimming cost V 6 bases and J 1 base, with 12 bases left between them.

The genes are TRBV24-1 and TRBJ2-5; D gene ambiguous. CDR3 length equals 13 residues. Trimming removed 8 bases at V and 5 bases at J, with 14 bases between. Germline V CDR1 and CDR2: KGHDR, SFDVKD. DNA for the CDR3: TGTGCCACCAAAGCAGGTGGCGGCGAGACCCAGTACTTC. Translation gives CATKAGGGETQYF.